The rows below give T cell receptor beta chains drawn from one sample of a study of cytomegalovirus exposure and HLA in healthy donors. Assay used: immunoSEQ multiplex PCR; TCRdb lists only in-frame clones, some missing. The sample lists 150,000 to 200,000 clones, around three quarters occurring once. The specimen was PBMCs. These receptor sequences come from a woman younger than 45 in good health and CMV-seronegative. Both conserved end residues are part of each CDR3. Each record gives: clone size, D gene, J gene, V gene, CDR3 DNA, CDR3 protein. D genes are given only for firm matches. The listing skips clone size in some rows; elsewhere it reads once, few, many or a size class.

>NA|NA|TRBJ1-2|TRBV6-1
TGTGCCAGCATTGAAGGAGGACAGTCCTGGGGAGGCTACACCTTC
CASIEGGQSWGGYTF
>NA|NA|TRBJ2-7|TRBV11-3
TGTGCCAGCAGCCTAAATGGTTACAGGAGCGCCTACGAGCAGTACTTC
CASSLNGYRSAYEQYF
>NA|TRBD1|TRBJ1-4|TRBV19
TGTGCCAGTAGCCCGGACAGGGGTAATGAAAAACTGTTTTTT
CASSPDRGNEKLFF
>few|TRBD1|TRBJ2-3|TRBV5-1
TGCGCCAGCAGCCCGGGACAGACTAGCACAGATACGCAGTATTTT
CASSPGQTSTDTQYF
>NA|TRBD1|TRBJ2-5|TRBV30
TGTGCCTGGAATAAACGGGACAGGGGGACTGGGGCGCAAGAGACCCAGTACTTC
CAWNKRDRGTGAQETQYF
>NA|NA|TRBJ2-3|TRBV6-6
TGTGCCATCAGTGAGGGGGAATCCAATACGCAGTATTTT
CAISEGESNTQYF
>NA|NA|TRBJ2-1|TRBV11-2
TGTGCCAGCGCCAAAAATATAGGGACTGCCTCCTACAATGAGCAGTTCTTC
CASAKNIGTASYNEQFF
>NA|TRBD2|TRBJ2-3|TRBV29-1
TGCAGCGTTAACGGACTAGCGGGGGGGCCAGATACGCAGTATTTT
CSVNGLAGGPDTQYF
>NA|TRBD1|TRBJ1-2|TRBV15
TGTGCCACCAGCGGACTACAGGGGGCGAGACGCTACACCTTC
CATSGLQGARRYTF
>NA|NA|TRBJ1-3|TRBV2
TGTGCCAGCACTAAAGGACATTTAGGGGGAAACACCATATATTTT
CASTKGHLGGNTIYF
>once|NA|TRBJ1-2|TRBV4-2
TGTGCCAGCAGCCAAGATCCAGGGGATCGTGATGGCTACACCTTC
CASSQDPGDRDGYTF
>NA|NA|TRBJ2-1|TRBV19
TGTGCCAGTAGTATCGGAGCCGGTGAGAAGATCCAGTTCTTC
CASSIGAGEKIQFF
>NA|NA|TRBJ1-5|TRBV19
TGTGCCAGTAGTGTCCCCTATAGCAATCAGCCCCAGCATTTT
CASSVPYSNQPQHF
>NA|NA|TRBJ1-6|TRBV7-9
TGTGCCAGCAGCTTCTCACAGGATAATTCACCCCTCCACTTT
CASSFSQDNSPLHF
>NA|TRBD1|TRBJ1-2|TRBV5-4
TGTGCCAGCAGCCCAAGGGACAGGGGATTGGTGGGCTACACCTTC
CASSPRDRGLVGYTF
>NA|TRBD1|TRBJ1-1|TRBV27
TGTGCCAGCAGTGGACAGGGGGCCCGGGTTCGTCAGGCTCCCGTAGCTTTCTTT
CASSGQGARVRQAPVAFF
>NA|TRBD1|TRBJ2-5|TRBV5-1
TGCGCCAGCAGACCTGGGACAGGGGGCTTGTCAGAGACCCAGTACTTC
CASRPGTGGLSETQYF
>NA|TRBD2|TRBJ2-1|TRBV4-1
TGCGCCAGCAGCCAAGATCCCCCTAGCGGGATAGTTAAGCAGTTCTTC
CASSQDPPSGIVKQFF
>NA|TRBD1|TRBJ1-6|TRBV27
TGTGCCAGCAGCTTTAACGCAGGGGGCGGGTCACCCCTCCACTTT
CASSFNAGGGSPLHF
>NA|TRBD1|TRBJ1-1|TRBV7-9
TGTGCCAGCAGCTTGAGGGGGCGAAACACTGAAGCTTTCTTT
CASSLRGRNTEAFF
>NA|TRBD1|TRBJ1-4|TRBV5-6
TGTGCCAGCAGCTCTGGATTAGGACAGGGTAGTGAAAAACTGTTTTTT
CASSSGLGQGSEKLFF
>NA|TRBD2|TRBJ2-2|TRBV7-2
TGTGCCAGCAGCCCCGATGGCGGGGGTGGGGCCGGGGAGCTGTTTTTT
CASSPDGGGGAGELFF
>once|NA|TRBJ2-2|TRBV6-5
TGTGCCAGCAGTTACTATATTTTAAGGTCGGGCGGGGAGCTGTTTTTT
CASSYYILRSGGELFF
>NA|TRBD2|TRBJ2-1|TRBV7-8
TGTGCCAGCAGATCCAGAGCGGGAGGGTTATTTGATGAGCAGTTCTTC
CASRSRAGGLFDEQFF
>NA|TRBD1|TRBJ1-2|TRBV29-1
TGCAGCGTTGGGACAGGGAACGGCTACACCTTC
CSVGTGNGYTF
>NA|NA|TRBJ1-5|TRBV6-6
TGTGCCAGCAGTCAATCGGGGAATCAGCCCCAGCATTTT
CASSQSGNQPQHF
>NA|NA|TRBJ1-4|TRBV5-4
TGTGCCAGCAGCTTAAGACAGTCCGCAACTAATGAAAAACTGTTTTTT
CASSLRQSATNEKLFF
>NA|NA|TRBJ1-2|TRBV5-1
TGCGCCAGCAGCCCCCAGACAGTTAACTATGGCTACACCTTC
CASSPQTVNYGYTF
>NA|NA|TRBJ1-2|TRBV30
TGTGCCTGGAGCCAGAGGAGTAATGGCTACACCTTC
CAWSQRSNGYTF
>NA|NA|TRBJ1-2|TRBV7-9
TGTTCCAGCAGCTTAGGGGGAGTCTACTATGGCTACACCTTC
CSSSLGGVYYGYTF
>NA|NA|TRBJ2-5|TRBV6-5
TGTGCCAGCAAATCTAGCGCAACCTTGGGTTGGCAGTACTTC
CASKSSATLGWQYF
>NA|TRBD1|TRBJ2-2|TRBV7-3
TGTGCCAGCAGCCCGACAGGGCCGAACACCGGGGAGCTGTTTTTT
CASSPTGPNTGELFF
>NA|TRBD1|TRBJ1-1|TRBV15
TGTGCCACCAGCAGAGAAGGGACAGCCACTGAAGCTTTCTTT
CATSREGTATEAFF